This T cell receptor (beta chain) was sequenced during a study of CD8+ T cells in alopecia areata. Study-wide findings and caveats: Persistence of many expanded lesional clones was seen in scalp and blood during tofacitinib.

As to treatment: oral pan-JAK inhibitor, 5-10 mg twice daily. Lesional scalp punch biopsies and peripheral blood came from alopecia areata patients. The sorting of PBMCs gave CD4+ and CD8+ T cells. There are 14 residues in the CDR3. Germline V gene sequence: CDR1 GTSNPN, CDR2 SVGIG (reference sequence). The V segment lost 5 bases and the J segment 5 bases; nucleotides outside the gene matches: 6. Comments on this clone: Its antigen is currently unknown.

cDNA serving as the sequencing template came from extracted, reverse transcribed RNA. Generated by immunoSEQ multiplex PCR, the TCRdb table keeps only in-frame clones and is missing some. The sample shows about 200,000 clones, 50% to 70% of them seen only once. The receptor's source is a human donor with alopecia areata. The chain is built from TRBV30 and TRBJ1-2; 12 positions match TRBD1. Sequences were derived from CD4+ T cells sorted from blood, sampled at roughly week 49, from a patient treated with tofacitinib. DNA for the CDR3: TGTGCCTGGGACCCGGGACAGGGGGCTTATGGCTACACCTTC. It translates to CAWDPGQGAYGYTF.